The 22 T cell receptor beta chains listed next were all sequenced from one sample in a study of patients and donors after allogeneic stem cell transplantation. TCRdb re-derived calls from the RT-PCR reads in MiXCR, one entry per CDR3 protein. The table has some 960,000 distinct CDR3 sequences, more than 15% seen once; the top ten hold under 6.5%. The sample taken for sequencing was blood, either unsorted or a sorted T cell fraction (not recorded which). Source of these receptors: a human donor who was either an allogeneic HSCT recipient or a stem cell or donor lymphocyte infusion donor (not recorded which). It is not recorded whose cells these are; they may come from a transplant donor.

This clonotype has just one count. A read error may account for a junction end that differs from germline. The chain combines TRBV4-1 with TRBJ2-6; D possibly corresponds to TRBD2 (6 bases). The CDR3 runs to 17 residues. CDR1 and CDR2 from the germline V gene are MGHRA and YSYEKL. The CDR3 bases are TGCGCCTGCAGCCAGGGACTTGCATACTCTGGGGCCAACGTCCTGACTTTC. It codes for CACSQGLAYSGANVLTF.

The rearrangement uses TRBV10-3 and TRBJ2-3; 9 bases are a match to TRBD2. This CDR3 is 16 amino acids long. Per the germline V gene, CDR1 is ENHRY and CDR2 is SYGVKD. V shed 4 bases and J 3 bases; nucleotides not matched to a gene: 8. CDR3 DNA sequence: TGTGCCATCAGTGGGCTAGCGGGATCCCGGACAGATACGCAGTATTTT. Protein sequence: CAISGLAGSRTDTQYF.

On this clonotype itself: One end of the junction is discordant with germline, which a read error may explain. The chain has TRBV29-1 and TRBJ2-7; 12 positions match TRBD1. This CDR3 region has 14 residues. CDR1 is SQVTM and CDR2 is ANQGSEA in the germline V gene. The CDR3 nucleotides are TGCAGCGTTGTGTCCGGGACAGGGGGCTACGAGCGGTACTTC. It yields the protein CSVVSGTGGYERYF.

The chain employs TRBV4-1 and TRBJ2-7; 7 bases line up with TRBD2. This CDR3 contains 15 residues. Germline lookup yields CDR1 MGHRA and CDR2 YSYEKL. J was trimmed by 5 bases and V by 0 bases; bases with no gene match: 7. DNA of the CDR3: TGCGCCAGCAGCCAAGAAGCCCTAGCGGTGCACGAGCAGTACTTC. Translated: CASSQEALAVHEQYF.

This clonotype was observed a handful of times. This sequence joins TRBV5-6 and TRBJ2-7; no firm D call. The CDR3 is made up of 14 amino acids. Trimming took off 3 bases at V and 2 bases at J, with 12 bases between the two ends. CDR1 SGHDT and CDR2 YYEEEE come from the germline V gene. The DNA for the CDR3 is TGTGCCAGCAGCTGGGTCGGGCTGGCCTACGAGCAGTACTTC. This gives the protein CASSWVGLAYEQYF. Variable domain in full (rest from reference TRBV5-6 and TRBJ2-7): DAGVTQSPTHLIKTRGQQVTLRCSPKSGHDTVSWYQQALGQGPQFIFQYYEEEERQRGNFPDRFSGHQFPNYSSELNVNALLLGDSALYLCASSWVGLAYEQYFGPGTRLTVT.

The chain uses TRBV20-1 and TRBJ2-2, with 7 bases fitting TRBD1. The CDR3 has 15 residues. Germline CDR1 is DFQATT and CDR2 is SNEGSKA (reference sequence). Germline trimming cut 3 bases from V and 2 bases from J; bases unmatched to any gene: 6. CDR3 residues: CSASSGTDNTGELFF. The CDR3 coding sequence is TGCAGTGCTAGCTCCGGGACAGACAACACCGGGGAGCTGTTTTTT.

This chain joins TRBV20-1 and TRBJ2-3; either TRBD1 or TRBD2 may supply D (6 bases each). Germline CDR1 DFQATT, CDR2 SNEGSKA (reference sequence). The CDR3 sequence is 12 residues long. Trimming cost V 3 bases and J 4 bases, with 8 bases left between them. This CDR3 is CSAREGADTQYF. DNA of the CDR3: TGCAGTGCTAGGGAGGGGGCAGATACGCAGTATTTT.

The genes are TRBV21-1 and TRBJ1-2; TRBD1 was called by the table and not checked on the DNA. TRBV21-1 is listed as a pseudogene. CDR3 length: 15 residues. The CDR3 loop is CASSKPQGANYGYTF. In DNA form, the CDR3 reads TGTGCCAGCAGCAAACCCCAGGGCGCTAACTATGGCTACACCTTC.

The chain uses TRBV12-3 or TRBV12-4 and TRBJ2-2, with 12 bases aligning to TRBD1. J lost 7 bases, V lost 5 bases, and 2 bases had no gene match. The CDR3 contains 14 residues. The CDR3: CASSRDRGHGELFF. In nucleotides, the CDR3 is TGTGCCAGCAGTCGGGACAGGGGGCACGGGGAGCTGTTTTTT.

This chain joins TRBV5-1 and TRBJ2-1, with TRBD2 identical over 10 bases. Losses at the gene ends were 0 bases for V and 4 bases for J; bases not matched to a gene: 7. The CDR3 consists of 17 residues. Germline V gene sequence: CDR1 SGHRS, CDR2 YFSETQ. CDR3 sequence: CASSLGPRTSGYNEQFF. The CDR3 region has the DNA TGCGCCAGCAGCTTGGGTCCTCGGACTAGCGGTTACAATGAGCAGTTCTTC.

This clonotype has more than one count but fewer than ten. DNA for the CDR3: TGTGCCAGCAACGGACTAGCGTTTGAGCAGTACTTC. As protein: CASNGLAFEQYF. V gene TRBV7-8 combines with J gene TRBJ2-7, with 9 bases lining up with TRBD2. The CDR3 runs to 12 residues. The trim removed 7 bases at V and 7 bases at J, leaving 5 bases unmatched. CDR1 and CDR2 (germline): SGHVS, FQNEAQ.

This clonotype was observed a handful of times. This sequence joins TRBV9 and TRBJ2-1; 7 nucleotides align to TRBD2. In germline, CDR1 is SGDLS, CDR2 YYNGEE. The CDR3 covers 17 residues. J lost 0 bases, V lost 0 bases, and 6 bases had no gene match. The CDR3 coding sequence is TGTGCCAGCAGCGTAGGGGGGACTAAAAGCTCCTACAATGAGCAGTTCTTC. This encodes CASSVGGTKSSYNEQFF.

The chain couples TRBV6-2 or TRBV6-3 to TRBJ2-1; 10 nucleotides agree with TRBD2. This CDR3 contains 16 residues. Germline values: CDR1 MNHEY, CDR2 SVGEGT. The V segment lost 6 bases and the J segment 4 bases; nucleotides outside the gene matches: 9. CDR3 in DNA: TGTGCCAGCAGCCCGAGCGGGAGGGCCCTTTACAATGAGCAGTTCTTC. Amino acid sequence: CASSPSGRALYNEQFF.

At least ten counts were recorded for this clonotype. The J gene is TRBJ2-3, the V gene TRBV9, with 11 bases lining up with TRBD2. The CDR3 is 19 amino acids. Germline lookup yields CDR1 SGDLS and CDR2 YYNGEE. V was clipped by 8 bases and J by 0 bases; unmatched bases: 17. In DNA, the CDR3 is TGTGCCAGGACCTCGGGGACTAGCGGATCGGTGCAGAGCACAGATACGCAGTATTTT. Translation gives CARTSGTSGSVQSTDTQYF.

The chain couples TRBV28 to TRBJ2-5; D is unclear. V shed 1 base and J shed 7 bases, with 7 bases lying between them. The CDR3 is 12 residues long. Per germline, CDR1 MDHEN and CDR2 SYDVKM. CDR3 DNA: TGTGCCAGCAGTTTATCCCTCCGGACCCAGTACTTC. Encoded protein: CASSLSLRTQYF.

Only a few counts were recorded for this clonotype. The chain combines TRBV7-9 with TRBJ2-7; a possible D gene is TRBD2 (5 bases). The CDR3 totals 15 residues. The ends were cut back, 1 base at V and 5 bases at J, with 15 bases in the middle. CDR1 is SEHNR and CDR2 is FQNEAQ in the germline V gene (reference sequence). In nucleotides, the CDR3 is TGTGCCAGCAGCTTAGGGGAGATAGCAACGGACGAGCAGTACTTC. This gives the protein CASSLGEIATDEQYF. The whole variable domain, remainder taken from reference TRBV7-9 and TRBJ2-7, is DTGVSQNPRHKITKRGQNVTFRCDPISEHNRLYWYRQTLGQGPEFLTYFQNEAQLEKSRLLSDRFSAERPKGSFSTLEIQRTEQGDSAMYLCASSLGEIATDEQYFGPGTRLTVT.

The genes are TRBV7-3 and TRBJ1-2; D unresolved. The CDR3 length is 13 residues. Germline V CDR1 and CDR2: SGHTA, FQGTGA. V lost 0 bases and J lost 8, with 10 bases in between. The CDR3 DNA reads TGTGCCAGCAGCTTAACGTCCGGGTACGGCTACACCTTC. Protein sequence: CASSLTSGYGYTF.

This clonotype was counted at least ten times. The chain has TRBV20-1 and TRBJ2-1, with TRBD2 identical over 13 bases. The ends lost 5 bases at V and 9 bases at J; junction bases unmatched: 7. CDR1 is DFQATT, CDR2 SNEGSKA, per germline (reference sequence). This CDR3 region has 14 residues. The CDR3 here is CSAQTSGRALEQFF. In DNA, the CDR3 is TGCAGTGCTCAAACTAGCGGGAGGGCCCTTGAGCAGTTCTTC.

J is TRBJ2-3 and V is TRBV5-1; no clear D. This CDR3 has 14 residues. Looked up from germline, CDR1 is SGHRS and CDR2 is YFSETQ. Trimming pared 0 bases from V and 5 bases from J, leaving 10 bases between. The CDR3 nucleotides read TGCGCCAGCAGCTTGGTGGACCCGGGAGATACGCAGTATTTT. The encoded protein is CASSLVDPGDTQYF. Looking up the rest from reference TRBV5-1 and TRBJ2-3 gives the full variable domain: KAGVTQTPRYLIKTRGQQVTLSCSPISGHRSVSWYQQTPGQGLQFLFEYFSETQRNKGNFPGRFSGRQFSNSRSEMNVSTLELGDSALYLCASSLVDPGDTQYFGPGTRLTVL.

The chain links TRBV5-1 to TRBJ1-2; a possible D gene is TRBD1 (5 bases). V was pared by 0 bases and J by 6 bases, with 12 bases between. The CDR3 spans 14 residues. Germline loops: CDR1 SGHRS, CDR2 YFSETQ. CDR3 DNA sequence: TGCGCCAGCAGCTTGGACAGGCCGGGGGATGGCTACACCTTC. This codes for CASSLDRPGDGYTF.

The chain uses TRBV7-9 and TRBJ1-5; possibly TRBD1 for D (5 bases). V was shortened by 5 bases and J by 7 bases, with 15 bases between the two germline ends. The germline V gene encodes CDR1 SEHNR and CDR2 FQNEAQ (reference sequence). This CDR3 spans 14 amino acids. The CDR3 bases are TGTGCCAGCAGCGGAATGCAGGGTTCCCAGCCCCAGCATTTT. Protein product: CASSGMQGSQPQHF.

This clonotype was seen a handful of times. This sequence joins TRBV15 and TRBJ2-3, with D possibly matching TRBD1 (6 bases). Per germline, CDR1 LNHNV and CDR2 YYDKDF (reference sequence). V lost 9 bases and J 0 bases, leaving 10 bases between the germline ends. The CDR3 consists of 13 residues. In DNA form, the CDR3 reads TGTGCCACACGAACAGGGAGCACAGATACGCAGTATTTT. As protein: CATRTGSTDTQYF.